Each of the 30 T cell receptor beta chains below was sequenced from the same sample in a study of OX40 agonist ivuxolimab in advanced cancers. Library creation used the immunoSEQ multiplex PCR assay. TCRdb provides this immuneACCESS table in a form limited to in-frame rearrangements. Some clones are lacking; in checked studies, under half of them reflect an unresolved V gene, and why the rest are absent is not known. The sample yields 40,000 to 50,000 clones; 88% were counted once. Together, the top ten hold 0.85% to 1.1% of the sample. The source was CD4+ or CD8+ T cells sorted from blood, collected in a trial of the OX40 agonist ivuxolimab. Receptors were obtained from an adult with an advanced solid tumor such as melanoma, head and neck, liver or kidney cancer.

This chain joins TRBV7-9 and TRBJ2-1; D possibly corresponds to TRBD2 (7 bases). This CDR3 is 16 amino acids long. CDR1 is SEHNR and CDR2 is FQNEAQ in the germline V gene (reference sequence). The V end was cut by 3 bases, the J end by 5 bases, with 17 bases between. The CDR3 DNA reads TGTGCCAGCAGCTTGCGAGCTGGGAGGGGGGACAATGAGCAGTTCTTC. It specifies CASSLRAGRGDNEQFF. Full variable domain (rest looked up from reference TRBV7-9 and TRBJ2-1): DTGVSQNPRHKITKRGQNVTFRCDPISEHNRLYWYRQTLGQGPEFLTYFQNEAQLEKSRLLSDRFSAERPKGSFSTLEIQRTEQGDSAMYLCASSLRAGRGDNEQFFGPGTRLTVL.

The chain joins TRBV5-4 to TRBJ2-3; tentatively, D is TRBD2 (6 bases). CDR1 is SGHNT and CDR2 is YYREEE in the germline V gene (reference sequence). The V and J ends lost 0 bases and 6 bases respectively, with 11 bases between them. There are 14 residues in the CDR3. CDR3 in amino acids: CASSLGRGWDTQYF. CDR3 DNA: TGTGCCAGCAGCTTGGGGCGGGGATGGGATACGCAGTATTTT.

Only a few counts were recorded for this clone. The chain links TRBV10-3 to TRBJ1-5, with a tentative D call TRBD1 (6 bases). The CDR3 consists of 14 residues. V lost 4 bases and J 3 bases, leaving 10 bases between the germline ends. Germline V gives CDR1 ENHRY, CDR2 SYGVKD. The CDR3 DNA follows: TGTGCCATCAGTGCTAGGGGGAACAATCAGCCCCAGCATTTT. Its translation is CAISARGNNQPQHF.

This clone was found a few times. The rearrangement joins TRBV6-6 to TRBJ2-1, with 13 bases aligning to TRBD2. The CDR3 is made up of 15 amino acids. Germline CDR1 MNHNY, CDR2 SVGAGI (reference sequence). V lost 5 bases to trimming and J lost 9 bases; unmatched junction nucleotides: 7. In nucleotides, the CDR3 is TGTGCCAGCAGTAGGCCGGGACTAGCGGGATCTGAGCAGTTCTTC. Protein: CASSRPGLAGSEQFF.

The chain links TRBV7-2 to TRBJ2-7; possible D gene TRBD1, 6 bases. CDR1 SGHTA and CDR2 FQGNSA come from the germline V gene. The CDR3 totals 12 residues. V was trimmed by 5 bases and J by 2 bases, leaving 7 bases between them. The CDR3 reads CASSRDTYEQYF. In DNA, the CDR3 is TGTGCCAGCAGCCGGGACACCTACGAGCAGTACTTC.

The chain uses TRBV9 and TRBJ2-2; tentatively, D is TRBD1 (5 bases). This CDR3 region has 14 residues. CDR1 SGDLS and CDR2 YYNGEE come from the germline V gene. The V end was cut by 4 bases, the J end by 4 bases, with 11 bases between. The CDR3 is CASSPRQFTGELFF. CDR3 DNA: TGTGCCAGCAGCCCCCGACAGTTCACCGGGGAGCTGTTTTTT.

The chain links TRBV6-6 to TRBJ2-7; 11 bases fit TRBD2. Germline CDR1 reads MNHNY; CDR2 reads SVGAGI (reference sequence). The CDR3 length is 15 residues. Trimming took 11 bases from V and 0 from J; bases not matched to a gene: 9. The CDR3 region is CASQTSGISSYEQYF. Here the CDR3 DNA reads TGTGCCTCCCAGACTAGCGGGATTTCCTCCTACGAGCAGTACTTC.

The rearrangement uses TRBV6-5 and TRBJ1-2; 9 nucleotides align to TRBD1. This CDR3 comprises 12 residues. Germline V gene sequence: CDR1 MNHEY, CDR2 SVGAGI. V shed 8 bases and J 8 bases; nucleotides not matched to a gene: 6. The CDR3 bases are TGTGCCAGCCTGGGACAGGGTGTCGGCTACACCTTC. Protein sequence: CASLGQGVGYTF.

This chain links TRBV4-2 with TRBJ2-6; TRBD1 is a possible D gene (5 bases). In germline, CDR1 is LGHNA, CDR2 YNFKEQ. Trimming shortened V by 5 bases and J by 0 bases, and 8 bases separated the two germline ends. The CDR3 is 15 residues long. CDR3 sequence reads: CASSLDTSGANVLTF. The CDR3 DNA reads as TGTGCCAGCAGCTTGGACACCTCTGGGGCCAACGTCCTGACTTTC.

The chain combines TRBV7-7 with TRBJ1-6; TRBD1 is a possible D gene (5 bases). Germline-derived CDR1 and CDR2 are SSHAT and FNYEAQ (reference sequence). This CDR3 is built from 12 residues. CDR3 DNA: TGTGCTAGTCAGGGAGACAATTCACCCCTCCACTTT. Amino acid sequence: CASQGDNSPLHF.

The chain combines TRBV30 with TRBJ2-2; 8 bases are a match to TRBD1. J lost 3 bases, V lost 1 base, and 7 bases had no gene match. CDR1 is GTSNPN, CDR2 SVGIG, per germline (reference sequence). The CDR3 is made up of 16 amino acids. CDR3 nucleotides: TGTGCCTGGAGTGCCTTGACAGGGGTCTACACCGGGGAGCTGTTTTTT. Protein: CAWSALTGVYTGELFF. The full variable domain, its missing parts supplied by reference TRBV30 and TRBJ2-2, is SQTIHQWPATLVQPVGSPLSLECTVEGTSNPNLYWYRQAAGRGLQLLFYSVGIGQISSEVPQNLSASRPQDRQFILSSKKLLLSDSGFYLCAWSALTGVYTGELFFGEGSRLTVL.

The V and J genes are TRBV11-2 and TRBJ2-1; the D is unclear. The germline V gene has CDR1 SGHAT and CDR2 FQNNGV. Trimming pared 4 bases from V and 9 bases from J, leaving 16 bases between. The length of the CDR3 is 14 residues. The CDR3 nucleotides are TGTGCCAGCAGCTCCTCCTCCCCTACGGGTGAGCAGTTCTTC. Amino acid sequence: CASSSSSPTGEQFF.

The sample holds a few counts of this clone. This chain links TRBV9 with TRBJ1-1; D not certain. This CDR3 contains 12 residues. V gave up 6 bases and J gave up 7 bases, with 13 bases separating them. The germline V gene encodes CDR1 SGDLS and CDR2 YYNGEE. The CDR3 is CASTSRVGEAFF. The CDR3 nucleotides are TGTGCCAGCACCTCTAGGGTTGGTGAAGCTTTCTTT.

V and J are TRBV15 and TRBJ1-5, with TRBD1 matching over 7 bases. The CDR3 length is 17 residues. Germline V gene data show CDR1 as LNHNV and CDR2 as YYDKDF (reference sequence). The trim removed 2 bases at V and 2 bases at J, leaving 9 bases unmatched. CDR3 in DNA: TGTGCCACCAGCAGAACACCTTCAGGGGGAGGCAATCAGCCCCAGCATTTT. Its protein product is CATSRTPSGGGNQPQHF. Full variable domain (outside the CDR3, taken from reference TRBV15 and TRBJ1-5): DAMVIQNPRYQVTQFGKPVTLSCSQTLNHNVMYWYQQKSSQAPKLLFHYYDKDFNNEADTPDNFQSRRPNTSFCFLDIRSPGLGDTAMYLCATSRTPSGGGNQPQHFGDGTRLSIL.

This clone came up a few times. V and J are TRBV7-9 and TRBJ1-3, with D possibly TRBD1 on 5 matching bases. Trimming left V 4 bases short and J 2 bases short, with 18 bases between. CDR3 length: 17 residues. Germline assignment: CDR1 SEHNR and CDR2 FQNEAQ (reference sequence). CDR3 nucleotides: TGTGCCAGCAGCTCCACCTCCCGGGGGTTGGCTGGAAACACCATATATTTT. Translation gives CASSSTSRGLAGNTIYF.

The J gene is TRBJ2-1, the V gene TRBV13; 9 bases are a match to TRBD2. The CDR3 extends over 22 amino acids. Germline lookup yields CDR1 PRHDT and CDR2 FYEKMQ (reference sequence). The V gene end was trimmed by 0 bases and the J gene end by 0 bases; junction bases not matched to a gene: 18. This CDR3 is CASSLGLPFTSGQSISYNEQFF. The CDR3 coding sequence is TGTGCCAGCAGCTTAGGCCTTCCTTTTACTAGCGGGCAAAGCATCTCCTACAATGAGCAGTTCTTC.

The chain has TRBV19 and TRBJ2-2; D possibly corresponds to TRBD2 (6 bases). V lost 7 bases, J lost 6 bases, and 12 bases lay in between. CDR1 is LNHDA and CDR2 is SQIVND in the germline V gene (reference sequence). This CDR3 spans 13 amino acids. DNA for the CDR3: TGTGCCAGTAAAACTAGCATGCCCGGGGAGCTGTTTTTT. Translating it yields CASKTSMPGELFF.

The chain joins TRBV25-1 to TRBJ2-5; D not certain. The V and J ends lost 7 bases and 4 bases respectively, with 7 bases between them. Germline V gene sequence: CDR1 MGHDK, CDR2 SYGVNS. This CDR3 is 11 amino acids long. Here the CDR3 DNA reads TGTGCCAGCAACTGGTTAGAGACCCAGTACTTC. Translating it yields CASNWLETQYF.

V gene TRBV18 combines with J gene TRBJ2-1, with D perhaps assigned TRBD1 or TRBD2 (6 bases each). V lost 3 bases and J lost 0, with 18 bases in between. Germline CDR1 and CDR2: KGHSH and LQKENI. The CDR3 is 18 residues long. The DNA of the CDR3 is TGTGCCAGCTCACCCCTAGGGGGGAGCCCTAGCTCCTACAATGAGCAGTTCTTC. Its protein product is CASSPLGGSPSSYNEQFF.

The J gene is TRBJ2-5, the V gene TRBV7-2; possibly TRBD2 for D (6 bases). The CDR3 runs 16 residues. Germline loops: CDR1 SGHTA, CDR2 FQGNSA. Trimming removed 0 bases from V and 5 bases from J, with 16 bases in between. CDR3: CASSLAVGGVGETQYF. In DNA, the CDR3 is TGTGCCAGCAGCTTAGCGGTTGGAGGGGTTGGGGAGACCCAGTACTTC.

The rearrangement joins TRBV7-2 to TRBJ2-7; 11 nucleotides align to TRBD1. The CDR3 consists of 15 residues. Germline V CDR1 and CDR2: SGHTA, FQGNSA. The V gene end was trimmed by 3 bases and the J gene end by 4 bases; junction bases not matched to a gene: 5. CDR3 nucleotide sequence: TGTGCCAGCAGCTTTGGACAGGGGGCCGGATACGAGCAGTACTTC. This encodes CASSFGQGAGYEQYF. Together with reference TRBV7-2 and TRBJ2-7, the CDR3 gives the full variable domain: GAGVSQSPSNKVTEKGKDVELRCDPISGHTALYWYRQSLGQGLEFLIYFQGNSAPDKSGLPSDRFSAERTGGSVSTLTIQRTQQEDSAVYLCASSFGQGAGYEQYFGPGTRLTVT.

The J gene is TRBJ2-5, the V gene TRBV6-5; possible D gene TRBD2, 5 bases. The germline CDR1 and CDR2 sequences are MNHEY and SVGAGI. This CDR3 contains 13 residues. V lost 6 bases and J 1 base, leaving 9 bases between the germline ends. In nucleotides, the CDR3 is TGTGCCAGCAGGCGGGTCCCCCAAGAGACCCAGTACTTC. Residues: CASRRVPQETQYF.

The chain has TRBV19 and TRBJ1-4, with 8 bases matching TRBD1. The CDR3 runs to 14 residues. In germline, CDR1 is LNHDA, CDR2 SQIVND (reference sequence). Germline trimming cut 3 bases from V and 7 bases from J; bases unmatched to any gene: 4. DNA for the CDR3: TGTGCCAGTAGTATGGACAGGGCGACTGAAAAACTGTTTTTT. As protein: CASSMDRATEKLFF.

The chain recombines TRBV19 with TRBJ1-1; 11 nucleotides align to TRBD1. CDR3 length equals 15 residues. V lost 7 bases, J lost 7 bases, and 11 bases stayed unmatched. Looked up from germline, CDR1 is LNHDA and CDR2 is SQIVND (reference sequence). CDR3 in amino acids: CASTADSGQGGEAFF. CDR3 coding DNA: TGTGCCAGTACGGCGGACTCGGGACAGGGGGGTGAAGCTTTCTTT.

CDR3 in amino acids: CASLREEGSYEQYF. In DNA form, the CDR3 reads TGTGCCAGCCTCAGGGAGGAAGGCTCCTACGAGCAGTACTTC. The V and J genes are TRBV7-2 and TRBJ2-7, with a possible D match to TRBD2 (6 bases). Germline assignment: CDR1 SGHTA and CDR2 FQGNSA. V was shortened by 8 bases and J by 0 bases, with 14 bases between the two germline ends. This CDR3 region has 14 residues.

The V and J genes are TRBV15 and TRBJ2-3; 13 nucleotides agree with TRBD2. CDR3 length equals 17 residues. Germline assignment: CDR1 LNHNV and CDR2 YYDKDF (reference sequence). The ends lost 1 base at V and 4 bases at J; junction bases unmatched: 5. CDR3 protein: CATSRVTSGRVADTQYF. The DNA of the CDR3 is TGTGCCACCAGCAGAGTCACTAGCGGGAGGGTCGCAGATACGCAGTATTTT.

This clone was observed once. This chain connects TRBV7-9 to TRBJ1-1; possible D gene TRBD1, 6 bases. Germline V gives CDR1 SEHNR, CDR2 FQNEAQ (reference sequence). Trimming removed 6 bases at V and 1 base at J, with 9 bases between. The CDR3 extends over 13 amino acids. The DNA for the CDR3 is TGTGCCAGCAGATCGGGACAGAACACTGAAGCTTTCTTT. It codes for CASRSGQNTEAFF.

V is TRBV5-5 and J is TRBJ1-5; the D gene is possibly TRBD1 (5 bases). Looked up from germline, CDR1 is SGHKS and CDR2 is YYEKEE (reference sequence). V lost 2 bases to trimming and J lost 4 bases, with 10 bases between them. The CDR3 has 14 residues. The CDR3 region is CASSLGGGNQPQHF. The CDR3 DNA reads TGTGCCAGCAGCTTAGGTGGGGGAAATCAGCCCCAGCATTTT.

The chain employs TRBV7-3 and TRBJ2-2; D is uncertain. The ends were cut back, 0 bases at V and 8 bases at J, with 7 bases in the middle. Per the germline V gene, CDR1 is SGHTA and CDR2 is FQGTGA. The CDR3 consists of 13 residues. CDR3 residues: CASSLTDPGELFF. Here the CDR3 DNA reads TGTGCCAGCAGCTTAACAGACCCGGGGGAGCTGTTTTTT.

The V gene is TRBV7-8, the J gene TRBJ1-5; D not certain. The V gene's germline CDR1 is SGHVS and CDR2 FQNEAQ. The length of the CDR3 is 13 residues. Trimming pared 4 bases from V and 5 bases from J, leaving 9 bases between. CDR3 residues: CASSSTWDQPQHF. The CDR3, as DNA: TGTGCCAGCAGCTCCACTTGGGATCAGCCCCAGCATTTT.